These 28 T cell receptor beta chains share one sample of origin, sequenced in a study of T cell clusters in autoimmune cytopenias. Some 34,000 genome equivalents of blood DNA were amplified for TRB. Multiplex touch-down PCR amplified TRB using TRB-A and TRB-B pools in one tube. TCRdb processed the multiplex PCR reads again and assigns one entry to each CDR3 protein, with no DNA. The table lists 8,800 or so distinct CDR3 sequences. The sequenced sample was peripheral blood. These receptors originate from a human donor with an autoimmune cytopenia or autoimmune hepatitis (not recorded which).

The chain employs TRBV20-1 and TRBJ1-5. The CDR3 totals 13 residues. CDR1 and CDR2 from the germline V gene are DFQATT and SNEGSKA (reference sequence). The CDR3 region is CSAQANINQPQHF.

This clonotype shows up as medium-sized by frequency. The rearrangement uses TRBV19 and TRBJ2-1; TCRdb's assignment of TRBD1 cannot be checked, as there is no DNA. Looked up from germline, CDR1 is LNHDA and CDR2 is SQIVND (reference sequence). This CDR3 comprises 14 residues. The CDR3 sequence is CASSIPRDGDEQFF. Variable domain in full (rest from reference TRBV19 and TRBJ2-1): DGGITQSPKYLFRKEGQNVTLSCEQNLNHDAMYWYRQDPGQGLRLIYYSQIVNDFQKGDIAEGYSVSREKKESFPLTVTSAQKNPTAFYLCASSIPRDGDEQFFGPGTRLTVL.

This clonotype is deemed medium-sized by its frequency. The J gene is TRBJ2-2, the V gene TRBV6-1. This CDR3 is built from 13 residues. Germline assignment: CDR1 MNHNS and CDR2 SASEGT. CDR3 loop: CASSPANTGELFF.

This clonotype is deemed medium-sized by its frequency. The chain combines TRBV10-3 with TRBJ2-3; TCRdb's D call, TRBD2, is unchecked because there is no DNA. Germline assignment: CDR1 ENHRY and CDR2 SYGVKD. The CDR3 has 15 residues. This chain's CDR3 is CAISEGAGYPDTQYF.

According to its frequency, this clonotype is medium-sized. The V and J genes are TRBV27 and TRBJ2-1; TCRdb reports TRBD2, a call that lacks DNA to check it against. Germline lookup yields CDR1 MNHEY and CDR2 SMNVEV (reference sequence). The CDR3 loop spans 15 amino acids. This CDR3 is CASRALAAPLNEQFF.

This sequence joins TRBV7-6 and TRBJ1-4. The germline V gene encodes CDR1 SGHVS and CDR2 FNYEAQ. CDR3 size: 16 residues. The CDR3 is CASSSIGGQGGEKLFF.

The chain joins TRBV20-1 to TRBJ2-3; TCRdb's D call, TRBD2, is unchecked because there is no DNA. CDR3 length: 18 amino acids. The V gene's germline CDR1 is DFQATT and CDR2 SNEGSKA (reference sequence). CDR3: CSASLQRAGGLYTDTQYF.

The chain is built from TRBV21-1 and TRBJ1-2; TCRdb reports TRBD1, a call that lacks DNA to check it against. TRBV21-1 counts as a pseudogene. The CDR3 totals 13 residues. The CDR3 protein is CASSLDRAGGYTF.

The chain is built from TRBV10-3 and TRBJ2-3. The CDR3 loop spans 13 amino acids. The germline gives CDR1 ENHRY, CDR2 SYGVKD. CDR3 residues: CAISEAGPDTQYF.

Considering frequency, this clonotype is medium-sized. This chain's CDR3 is CASTPTGVNTGELFF. The chain links TRBV19 to TRBJ2-2; TCRdb indicates TRBD1, and absent DNA this call remains unverified. This CDR3 has 15 amino acids. Germline lookup yields CDR1 LNHDA and CDR2 SQIVND (reference sequence).

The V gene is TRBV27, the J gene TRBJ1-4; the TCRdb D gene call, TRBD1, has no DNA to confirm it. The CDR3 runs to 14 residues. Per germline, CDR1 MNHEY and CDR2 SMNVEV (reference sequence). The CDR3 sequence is CASSFPGAGEKLFF.

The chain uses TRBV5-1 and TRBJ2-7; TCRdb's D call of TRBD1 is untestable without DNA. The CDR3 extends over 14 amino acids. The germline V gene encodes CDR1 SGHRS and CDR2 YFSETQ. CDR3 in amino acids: CASSDTGTAKEQYF.

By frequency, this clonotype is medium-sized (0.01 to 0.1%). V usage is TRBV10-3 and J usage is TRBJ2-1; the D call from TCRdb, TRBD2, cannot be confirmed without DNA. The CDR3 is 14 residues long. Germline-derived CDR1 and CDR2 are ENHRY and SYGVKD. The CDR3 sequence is CAITPDLAGVEQFF.

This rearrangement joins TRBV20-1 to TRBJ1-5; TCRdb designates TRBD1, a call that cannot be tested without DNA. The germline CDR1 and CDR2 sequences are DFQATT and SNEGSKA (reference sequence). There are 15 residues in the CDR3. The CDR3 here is CSARVAGAGNQPQHF.

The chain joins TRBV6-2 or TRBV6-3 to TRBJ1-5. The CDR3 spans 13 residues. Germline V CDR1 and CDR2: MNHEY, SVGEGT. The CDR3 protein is CASSYRDNQPQHF.

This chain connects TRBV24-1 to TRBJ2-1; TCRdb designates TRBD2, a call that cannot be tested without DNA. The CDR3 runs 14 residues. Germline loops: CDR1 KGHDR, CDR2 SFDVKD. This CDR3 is CASSLGLVYNEQFF.

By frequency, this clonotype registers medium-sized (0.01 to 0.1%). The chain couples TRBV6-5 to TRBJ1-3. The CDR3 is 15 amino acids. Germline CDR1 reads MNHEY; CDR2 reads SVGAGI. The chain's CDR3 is CASSYVSKAGNTIYF.

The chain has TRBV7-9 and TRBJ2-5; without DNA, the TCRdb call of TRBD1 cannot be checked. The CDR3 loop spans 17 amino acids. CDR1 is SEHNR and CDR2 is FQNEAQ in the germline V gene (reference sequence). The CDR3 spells CASSFTGVAGVAETQYF.

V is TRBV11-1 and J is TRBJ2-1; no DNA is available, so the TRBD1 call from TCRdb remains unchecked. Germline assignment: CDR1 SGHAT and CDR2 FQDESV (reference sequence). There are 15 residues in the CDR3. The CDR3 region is CASGSGRPSYNEQFF.

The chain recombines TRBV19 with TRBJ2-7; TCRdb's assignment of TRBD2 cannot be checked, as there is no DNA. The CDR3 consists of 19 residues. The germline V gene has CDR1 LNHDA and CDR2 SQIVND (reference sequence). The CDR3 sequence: CASSISLVSAGGLSYEQYF.

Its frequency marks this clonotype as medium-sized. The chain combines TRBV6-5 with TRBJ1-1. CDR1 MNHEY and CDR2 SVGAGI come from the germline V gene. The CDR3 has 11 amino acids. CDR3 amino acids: CASRLNTEAFF.

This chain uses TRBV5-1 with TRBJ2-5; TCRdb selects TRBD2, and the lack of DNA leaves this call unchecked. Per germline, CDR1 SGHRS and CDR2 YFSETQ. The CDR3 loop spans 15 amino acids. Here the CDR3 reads CASSLDSVARETQYF.

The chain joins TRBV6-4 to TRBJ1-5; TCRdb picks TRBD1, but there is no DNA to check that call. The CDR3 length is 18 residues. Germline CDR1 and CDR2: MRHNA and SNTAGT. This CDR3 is CASSDSIDRGFSNQPQHF.

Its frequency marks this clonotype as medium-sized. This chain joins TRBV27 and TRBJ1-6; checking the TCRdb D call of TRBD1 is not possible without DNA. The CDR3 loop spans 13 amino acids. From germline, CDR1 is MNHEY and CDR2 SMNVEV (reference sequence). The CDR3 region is CASAGQRNSPLHF.

CDR3 sequence reads: CASASSYNSPLHF. This chain joins TRBV12-3 or TRBV12-4 and TRBJ1-6. The CDR3 covers 13 residues.

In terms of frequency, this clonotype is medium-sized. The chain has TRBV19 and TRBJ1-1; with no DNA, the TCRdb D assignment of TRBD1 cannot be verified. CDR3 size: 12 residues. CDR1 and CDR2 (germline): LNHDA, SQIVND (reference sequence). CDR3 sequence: CASSIGQGEAFF.

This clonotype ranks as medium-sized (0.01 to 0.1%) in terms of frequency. CDR3 region: CATTTGTGGGYTF. This rearrangement joins TRBV15 to TRBJ1-2; without DNA, the TCRdb call of TRBD1 cannot be checked. Germline V lookup: CDR1 LNHNV, CDR2 YYDKDF (reference sequence). CDR3 size: 13 residues.

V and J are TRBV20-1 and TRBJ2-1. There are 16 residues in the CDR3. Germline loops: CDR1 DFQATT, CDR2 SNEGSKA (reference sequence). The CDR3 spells CSARGNLAGWPNEQFF.